The entry below describes one T cell receptor (beta chain). Its antigen is unidentified. The data stem from a study of response to subunit inactivated influenza vaccine. Study-wide results and limits: Few additional T cells are recruited per seasonal influenza vaccination, authors suggested.

TCRdb re-derived calls from the RT-PCR reads in MiXCR, one entry per CDR3 protein. The repertoire holds about 240,000 distinct CDR3 sequences, with 10% to 15% as singletons. This clonotype originated in a man aged 45-65 years who received an inactivated influenza vaccine. The source was non-naive T cells sorted from PBMCs, collected approximately 15 days before vaccination.

CDR3 sequence reads: CASSPLGVNTQYF. CDR3 in DNA: TGTGCCAGCAGCCCTCTGGGTGTAAATACGCAGTATTTT. This rearrangement joins TRBV3-1 to TRBJ2-3, with D uncertain. This CDR3 is 13 amino acids long. Trimming removed 4 bases at V and 7 bases at J, with 12 bases between. Looked up from germline, CDR1 is LGHDT and CDR2 is YNNKEL (reference sequence).